The clone carrying this T cell receptor (beta chain) was seen more than once but under ten times. Germline V lookup: CDR1 SGHNT, CDR2 YYREEE (reference sequence). V was trimmed by 4 bases and J by 0 bases, leaving 8 bases between them. The CDR3 extends over 14 amino acids. Original processing methods: Estimation of nucleated cell counts relied on the amplification of reference gene primers. Sequencing used immunoSEQ multiplex PCR; TCRdb keeps in-frame clones, though not all of them. The V and J calls and clone size were taken over from that table, and D and trimming were inferred from the DNA. This sample yields about 190,000 clones, of which roughly 88% are seen a single time; less than 7.5% belongs to the top ten. The sample is drawn from a study of blood T cell repertoires in COVID-19.

The source of this sequence is a woman aged 40 to 50 who had recovered from COVID-19. V and J are TRBV5-4 and TRBJ1-5, with D hard to call. The sequenced sample consisted of peripheral blood. CDR3 region: CASSEQHSNQPQHF. CDR3 DNA: TGTGCCAGCAGCGAACAGCATAGCAATCAGCCCCAGCATTTT.